This TCR beta chain was observed in a study of T-cell memory formation after mild COVID-19. Study in general: TCR clustering was largely donor specific.

Study-level findings and limits: Confirmation was lacking for SARS-CoV-2 specificity of second-wave clones that peaked on day 37.

V gave up 2 bases and J gave up 1 base, with 12 bases separating them. Germline lookup yields CDR1 MNHEY and CDR2 SVGAGI. The CDR3 sequence is 15 residues long. Constant-segment-primed 5'RACE gave TCR alpha and TCR beta cDNA libraries with sample barcodes and UMIs. TCRdb itself ran the 5' RACE reads through MiXCR, one entry per CDR3 protein. The sample has about 200,000 distinct CDR3 sequences, 9.5% to 10% seen once; the top ten hold around 3.4%. This clonotype was recorded a few times. The antigen remains undetermined. This TCR was sampled from a man younger than 35 who had mild COVID-19 (a few samples of this study predate the infection). Cell type and time point are not known. The sequenced sample was PBMCs or a T cell subset sorted from them (not recorded which). The chain joins TRBV6-5 to TRBJ2-7; possible D gene TRBD2, 7 bases. This CDR3 is CASSYGRGPSYEQYV. In DNA form, the CDR3 reads TGTGCCAGCAGTTACGGGCGGGGGCCGTCCTACGAGCAGTACGTC.